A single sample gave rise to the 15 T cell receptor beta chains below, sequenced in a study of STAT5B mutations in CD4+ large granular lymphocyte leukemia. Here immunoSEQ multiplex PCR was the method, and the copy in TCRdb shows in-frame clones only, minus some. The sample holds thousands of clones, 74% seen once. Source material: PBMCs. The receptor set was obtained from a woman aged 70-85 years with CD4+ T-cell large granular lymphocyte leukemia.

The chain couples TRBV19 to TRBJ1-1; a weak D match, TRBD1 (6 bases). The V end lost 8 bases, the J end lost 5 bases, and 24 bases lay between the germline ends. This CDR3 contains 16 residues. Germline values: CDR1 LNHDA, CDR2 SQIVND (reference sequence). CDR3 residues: CASLRGWGGAETEAFF. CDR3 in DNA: TGTGCCAGTCTGCGCGGGTGGGGGGGCGCGGAGACTGAAGCTTTCTTT.

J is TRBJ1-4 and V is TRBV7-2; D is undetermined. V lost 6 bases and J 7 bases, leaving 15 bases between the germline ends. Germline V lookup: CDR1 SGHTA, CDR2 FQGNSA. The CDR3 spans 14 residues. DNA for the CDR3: TGTGCCAGCAGATACAGCGGGGAGGGTGAAAAACTGTTTTTT. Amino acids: CASRYSGEGEKLFF.

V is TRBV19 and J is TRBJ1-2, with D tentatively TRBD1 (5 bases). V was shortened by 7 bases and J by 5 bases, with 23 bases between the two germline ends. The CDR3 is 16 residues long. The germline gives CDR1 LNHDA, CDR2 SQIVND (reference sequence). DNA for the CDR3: TGTGCCAGTAATTCGGCAGGGCCCGGTGTATGGTATGGCTACACCTTC. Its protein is CASNSAGPGVWYGYTF. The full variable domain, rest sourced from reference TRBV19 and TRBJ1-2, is DGGITQSPKYLFRKEGQNVTLSCEQNLNHDAMYWYRQDPGQGLRLIYYSQIVNDFQKGDIAEGYSVSREKKESFPLTVTSAQKNPTAFYLCASNSAGPGVWYGYTFGSGTRLTVV.

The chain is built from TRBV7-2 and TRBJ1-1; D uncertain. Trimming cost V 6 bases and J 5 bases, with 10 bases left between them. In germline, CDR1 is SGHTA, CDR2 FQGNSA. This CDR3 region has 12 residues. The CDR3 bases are TGTGCCAGCAGTTCTAGTTGGACTGAAGCTTTCTTT. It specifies CASSSSWTEAFF.

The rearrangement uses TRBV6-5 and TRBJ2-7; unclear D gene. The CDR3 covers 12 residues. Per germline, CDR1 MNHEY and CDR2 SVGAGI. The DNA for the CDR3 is TGTGCAGTCCAGGCGAGCTCCTACGAGCAGTACTTC. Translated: CAVQASSYEQYF.

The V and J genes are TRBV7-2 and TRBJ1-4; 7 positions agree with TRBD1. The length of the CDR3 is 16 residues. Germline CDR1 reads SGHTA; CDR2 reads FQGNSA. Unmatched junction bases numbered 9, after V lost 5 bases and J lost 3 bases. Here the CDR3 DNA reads TGTGCCAGCAGCACCCAAACAGGGGTTGCTAATGAAAAACTGTTTTTT. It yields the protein CASSTQTGVANEKLFF.

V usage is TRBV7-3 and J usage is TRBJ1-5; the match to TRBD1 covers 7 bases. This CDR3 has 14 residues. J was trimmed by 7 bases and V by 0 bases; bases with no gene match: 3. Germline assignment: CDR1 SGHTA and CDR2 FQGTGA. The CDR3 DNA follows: TGTGCCAGCAGCTTAACAGGGGGCGGACAGCCCCAGCATTTT. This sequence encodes CASSLTGGGQPQHF.

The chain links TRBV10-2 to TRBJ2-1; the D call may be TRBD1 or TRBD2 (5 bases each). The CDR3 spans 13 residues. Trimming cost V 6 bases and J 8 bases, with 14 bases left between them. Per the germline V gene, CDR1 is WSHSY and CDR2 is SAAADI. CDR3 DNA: TGCGCCAGCAGGGAGCTGGGGGTGGATGAGCAGTTCTTC. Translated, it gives CASRELGVDEQFF.

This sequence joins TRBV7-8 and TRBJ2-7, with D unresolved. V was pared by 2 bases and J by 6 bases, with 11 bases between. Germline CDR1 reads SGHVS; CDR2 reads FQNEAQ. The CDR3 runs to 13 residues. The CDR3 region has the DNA TGTGCCAGCAGCTTATCGGGCCGCGGCGAGCAGTACTTC. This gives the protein CASSLSGRGEQYF. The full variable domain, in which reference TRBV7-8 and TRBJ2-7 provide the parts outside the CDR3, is GAGVSQSPRYKVAKRGQDVALRCDPISGHVSLFWYQQALGQGPEFLTYFQNEAQLDKSGLPSDRFFAERPEGSVSTLKIQRTQQEDSAVYLCASSLSGRGEQYFGPGTRLTVT.

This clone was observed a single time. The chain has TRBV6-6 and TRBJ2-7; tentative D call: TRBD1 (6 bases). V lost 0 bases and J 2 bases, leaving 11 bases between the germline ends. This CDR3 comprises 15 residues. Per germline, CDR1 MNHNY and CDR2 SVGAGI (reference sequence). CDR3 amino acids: CASSYSQGVPYEQYF. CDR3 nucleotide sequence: TGTGCCAGCAGTTACTCACAGGGTGTTCCCTACGAGCAGTACTTC.

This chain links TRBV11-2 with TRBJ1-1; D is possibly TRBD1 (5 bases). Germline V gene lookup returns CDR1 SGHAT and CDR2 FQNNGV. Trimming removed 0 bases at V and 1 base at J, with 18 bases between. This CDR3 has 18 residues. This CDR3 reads CASSLDEGGDPRNTEAFF. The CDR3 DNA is TGTGCCAGCAGCTTAGACGAGGGTGGGGACCCTAGGAACACTGAAGCTTTCTTT.

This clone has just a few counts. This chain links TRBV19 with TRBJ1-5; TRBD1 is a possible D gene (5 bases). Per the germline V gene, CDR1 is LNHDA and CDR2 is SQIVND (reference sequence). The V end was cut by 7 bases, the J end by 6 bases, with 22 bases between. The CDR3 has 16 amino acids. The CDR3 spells CASTAGLTRYAQPQHF. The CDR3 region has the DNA TGTGCCAGTACTGCGGGACTTACCAGGTACGCTCAGCCCCAGCATTTT.

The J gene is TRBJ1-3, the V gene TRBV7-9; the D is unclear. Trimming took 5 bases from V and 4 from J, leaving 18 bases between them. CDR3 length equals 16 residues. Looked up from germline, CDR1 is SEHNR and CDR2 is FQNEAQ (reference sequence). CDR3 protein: CASSPDHPILGNTIYF. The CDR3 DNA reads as TGTGCCAGCAGCCCGGACCACCCTATCCTCGGAAACACCATATATTTT.

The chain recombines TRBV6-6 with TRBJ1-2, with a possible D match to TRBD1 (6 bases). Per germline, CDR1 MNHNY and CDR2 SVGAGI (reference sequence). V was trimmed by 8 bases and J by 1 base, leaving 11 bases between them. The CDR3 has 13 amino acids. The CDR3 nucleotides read TGTGCCAGCTTCCCAGGGGTTAACTATGGCTACACCTTC. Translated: CASFPGVNYGYTF.

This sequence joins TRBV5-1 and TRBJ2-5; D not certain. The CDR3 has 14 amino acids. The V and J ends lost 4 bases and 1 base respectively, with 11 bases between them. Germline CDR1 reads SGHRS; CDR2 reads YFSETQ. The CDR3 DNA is TGCGCCAGCAGCATAGGACGTGTCCAAGAGACCCAGTACTTC. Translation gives CASSIGRVQETQYF. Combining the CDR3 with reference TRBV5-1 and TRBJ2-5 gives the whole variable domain KAGVTQTPRYLIKTRGQQVTLSCSPISGHRSVSWYQQTPGQGLQFLFEYFSETQRNKGNFPGRFSGRQFSNSRSEMNVSTLELGDSALYLCASSIGRVQETQYFGPGTRLLVL.